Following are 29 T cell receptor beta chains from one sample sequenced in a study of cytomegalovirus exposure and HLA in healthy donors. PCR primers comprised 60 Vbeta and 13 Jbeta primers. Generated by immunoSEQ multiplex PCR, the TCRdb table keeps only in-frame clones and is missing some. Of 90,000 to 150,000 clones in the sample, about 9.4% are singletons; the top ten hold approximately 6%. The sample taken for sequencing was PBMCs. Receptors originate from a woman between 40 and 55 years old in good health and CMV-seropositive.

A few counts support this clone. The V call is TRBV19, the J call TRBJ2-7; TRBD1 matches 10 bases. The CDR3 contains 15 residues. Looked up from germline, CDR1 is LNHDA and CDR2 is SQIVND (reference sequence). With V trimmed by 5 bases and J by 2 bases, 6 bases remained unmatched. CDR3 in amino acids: CASSYPGQGTYEQYF. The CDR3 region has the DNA TGTGCCAGTAGTTACCCGGGACAGGGGACCTACGAGCAGTACTTC.

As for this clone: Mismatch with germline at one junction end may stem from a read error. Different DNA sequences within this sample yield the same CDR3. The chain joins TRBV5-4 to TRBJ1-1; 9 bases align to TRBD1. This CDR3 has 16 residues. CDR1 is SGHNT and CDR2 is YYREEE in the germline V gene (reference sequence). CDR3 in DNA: TGTGCCAGCAGCCCGGGACAGGGAAGGGGGAACACTGAGGCTTTCTTT. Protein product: CASSPGQGRGNTEAFF.

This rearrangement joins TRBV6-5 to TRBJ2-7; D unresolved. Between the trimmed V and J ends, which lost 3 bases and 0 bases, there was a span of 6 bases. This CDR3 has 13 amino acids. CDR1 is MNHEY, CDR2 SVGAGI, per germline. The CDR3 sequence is CASSYYNSYEQYF. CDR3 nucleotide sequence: TGTGCCAGCAGTTATTACAACTCCTACGAGCAGTACTTC.

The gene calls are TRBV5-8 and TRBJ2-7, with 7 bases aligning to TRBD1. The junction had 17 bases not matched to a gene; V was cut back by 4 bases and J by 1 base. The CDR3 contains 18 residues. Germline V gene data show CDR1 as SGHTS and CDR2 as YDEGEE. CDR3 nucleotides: TGTGCCAGCAGCCCAACCGAGACAGGGCGCTCTTCTTCCTACGAGCAGTACTTC. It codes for CASSPTETGRSSSYEQYF. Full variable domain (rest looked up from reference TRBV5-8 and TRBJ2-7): EAGVTQSPTHLIKTRGQQATLRCSPISGHTSVYWYQQALGLGLQFLLWYDEGEERNRGNFPPRFSGRQFPNYSSELNVNALELEDSALYLCASSPTETGRSSSYEQYFGPGTRLTVT.

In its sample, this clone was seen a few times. The DNA for the CDR3 is TGTGCCTGGAACCCACTGGGACTAGCGGGGCCTAATGGTAGGGCAGATACGCAGTATTTT. It encodes CAWNPLGLAGPNGRADTQYF. The chain carries TRBV30 and TRBJ2-3, with 13 bases that match TRBD2. V lost 4 bases, J lost 4 bases, and 20 bases stayed unmatched. Germline V lookup: CDR1 GTSNPN, CDR2 SVGIG (reference sequence). The CDR3 covers 20 residues.

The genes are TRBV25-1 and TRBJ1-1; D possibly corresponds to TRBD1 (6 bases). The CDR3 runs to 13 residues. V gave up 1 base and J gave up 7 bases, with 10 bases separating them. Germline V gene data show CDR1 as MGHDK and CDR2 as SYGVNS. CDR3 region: CASSESGQIEAFF. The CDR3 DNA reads TGTGCCAGCAGTGAATCAGGACAGATTGAAGCTTTCTTT. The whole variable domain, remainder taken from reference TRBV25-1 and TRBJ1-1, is EADIYQTPRYLVIGTGKKITLECSQTMGHDKMYWYQQDPGMELHLIHYSYGVNSTEKGDLSSESTVSRIRTEHFPLTLESARPSHTSQYLCASSESGQIEAFFGQGTRLTVV.

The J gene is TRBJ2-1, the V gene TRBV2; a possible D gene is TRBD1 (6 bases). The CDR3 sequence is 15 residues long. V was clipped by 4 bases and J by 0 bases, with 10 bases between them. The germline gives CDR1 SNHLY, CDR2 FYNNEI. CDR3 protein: CASSARDNSYNEQFF. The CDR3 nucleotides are TGTGCCAGCAGTGCCCGGGACAACTCCTACAATGAGCAGTTCTTC. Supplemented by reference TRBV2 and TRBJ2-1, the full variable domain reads EPEVTQTPSHQVTQMGQEVILRCVPISNHLYFYWYRQILGQKVEFLVSFYNNEISEKSEIFDDQFSVERPDGSNFTLKIRSTKLEDSAMYFCASSARDNSYNEQFFGPGTRLTVL.

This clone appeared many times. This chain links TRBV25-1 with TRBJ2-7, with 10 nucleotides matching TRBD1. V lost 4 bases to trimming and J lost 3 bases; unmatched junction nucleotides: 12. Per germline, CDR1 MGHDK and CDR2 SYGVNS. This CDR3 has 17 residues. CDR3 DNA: TGTGCCAGCAGTGTTAACCACGACAGGGGGCAAAGCTACGAGCAGTACTTC. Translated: CASSVNHDRGQSYEQYF.

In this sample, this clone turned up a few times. CDR3 protein: CASSPTSGGGETQYF. CDR3 in DNA: TGTGCCAGCTCACCGACTAGCGGGGGTGGAGAGACCCAGTACTTC. The gene calls are TRBV18 and TRBJ2-5, with 12 nucleotides matching TRBD2. This CDR3 is built from 15 residues. CDR1 is KGHSH, CDR2 LQKENI, per germline. The ends lost 3 bases at V and 4 bases at J; junction bases unmatched: 3.

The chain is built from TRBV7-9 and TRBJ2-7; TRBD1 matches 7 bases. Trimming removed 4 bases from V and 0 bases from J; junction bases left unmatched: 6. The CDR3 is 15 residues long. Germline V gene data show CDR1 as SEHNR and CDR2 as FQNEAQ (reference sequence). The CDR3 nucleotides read TGTGCCAGCAGCTCACGACAGGGCAACTCCTACGAGCAGTACTTC. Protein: CASSSRQGNSYEQYF.

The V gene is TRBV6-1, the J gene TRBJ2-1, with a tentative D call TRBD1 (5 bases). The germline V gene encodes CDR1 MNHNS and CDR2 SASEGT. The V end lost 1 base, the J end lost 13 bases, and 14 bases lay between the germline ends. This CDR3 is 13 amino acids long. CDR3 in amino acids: CASSEGRRTIQFF. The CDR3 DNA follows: TGTGCCAGCAGTGAAGGACGGCGGACAATACAGTTCTTC.

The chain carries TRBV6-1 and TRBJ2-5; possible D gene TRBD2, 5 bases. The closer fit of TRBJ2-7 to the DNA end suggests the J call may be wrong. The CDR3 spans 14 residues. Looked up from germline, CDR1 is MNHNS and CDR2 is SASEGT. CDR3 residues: CASKDAGVSYEQYF. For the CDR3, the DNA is TGTGCCAGTAAAGATGCCGGGGTCTCCTACGAGCAGTACTTC.

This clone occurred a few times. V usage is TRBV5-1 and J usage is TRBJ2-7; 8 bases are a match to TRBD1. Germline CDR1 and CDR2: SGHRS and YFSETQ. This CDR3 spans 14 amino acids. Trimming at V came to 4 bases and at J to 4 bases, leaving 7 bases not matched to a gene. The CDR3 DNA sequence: TGCGCCAGCAGCCGGGACAGGAAAACTTACGAGCAGTACTTC. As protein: CASSRDRKTYEQYF.

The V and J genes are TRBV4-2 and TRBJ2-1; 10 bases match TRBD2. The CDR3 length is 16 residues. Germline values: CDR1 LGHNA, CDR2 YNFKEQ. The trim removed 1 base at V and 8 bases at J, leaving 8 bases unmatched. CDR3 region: CASSQGPQRGGHEQFF. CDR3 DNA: TGTGCCAGCAGCCAAGGGCCCCAGCGGGGGGGCCATGAGCAGTTCTTC.

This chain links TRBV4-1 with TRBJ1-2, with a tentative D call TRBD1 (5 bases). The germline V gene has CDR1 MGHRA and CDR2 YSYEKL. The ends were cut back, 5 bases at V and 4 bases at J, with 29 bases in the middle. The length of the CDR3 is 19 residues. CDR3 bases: TGCGCCAGCAGCGGACCCCGCCAAGGGGAAGCGGGAACCTTCTATGGCTACACCTTC. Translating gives CASSGPRQGEAGTFYGYTF.

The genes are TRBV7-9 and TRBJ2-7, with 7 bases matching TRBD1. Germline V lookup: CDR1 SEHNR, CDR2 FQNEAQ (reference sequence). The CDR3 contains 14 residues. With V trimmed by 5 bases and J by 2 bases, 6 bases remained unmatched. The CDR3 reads CASSLGDSPYEQYF. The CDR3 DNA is TGTGCCAGCAGCCTGGGGGACAGTCCCTACGAGCAGTACTTC.

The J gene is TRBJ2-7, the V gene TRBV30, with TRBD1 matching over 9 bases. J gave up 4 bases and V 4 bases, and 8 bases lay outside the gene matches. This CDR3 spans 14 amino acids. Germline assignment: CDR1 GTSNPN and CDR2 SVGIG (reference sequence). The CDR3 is CAWNQDRGRYEQYF. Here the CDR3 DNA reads TGTGCCTGGAACCAGGACAGGGGACGATACGAGCAGTACTTC.

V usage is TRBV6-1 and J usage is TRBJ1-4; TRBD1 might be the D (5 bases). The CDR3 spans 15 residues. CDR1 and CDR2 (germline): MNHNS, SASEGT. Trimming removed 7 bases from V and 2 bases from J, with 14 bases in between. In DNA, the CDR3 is TGTGCCAGCATACGACAGATCGGGACTAATGAAAAACTGTTTTTT. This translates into CASIRQIGTNEKLFF.

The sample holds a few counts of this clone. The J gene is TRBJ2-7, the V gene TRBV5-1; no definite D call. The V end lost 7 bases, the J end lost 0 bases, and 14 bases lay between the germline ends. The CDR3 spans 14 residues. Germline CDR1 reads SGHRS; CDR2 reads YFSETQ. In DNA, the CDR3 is TGCGCCAGCTCCGGTCGGTCAAGCTCCTACGAGCAGTACTTC. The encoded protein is CASSGRSSSYEQYF. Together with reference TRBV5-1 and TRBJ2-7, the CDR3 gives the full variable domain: KAGVTQTPRYLIKTRGQQVTLSCSPISGHRSVSWYQQTPGQGLQFLFEYFSETQRNKGNFPGRFSGRQFSNSRSEMNVSTLELGDSALYLCASSGRSSSYEQYFGPGTRLTVT.

The CDR3 is CASSTGPYNEQFF. In DNA form, the CDR3 reads TGTGCCAGCTCGACTGGCCCGTACAATGAGCAGTTCTTC. V gene TRBV18 combines with J gene TRBJ2-1; no clear D gene. The CDR3 is made up of 13 amino acids. V was trimmed by 6 bases and J by 4 bases, leaving 10 bases between them. CDR1 is KGHSH, CDR2 LQKENI, per germline. The complete variable domain, with remaining parts taken from reference TRBV18 and TRBJ2-1, reads NAGVMQNPRHLVRRRGQEARLRCSPMKGHSHVYWYRQLPEEGLKFMVYLQKENIIDESGMPKERFSAEFPKEGPSILRIQQVVRGDSAAYFCASSTGPYNEQFFGPGTRLTVL.

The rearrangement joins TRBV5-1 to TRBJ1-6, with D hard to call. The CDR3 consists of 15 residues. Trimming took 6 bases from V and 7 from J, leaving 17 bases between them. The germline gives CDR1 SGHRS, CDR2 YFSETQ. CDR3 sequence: CASTLDRAGNSPLHF. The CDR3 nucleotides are TGCGCCAGCACCCTCGACCGAGCCGGGAATTCACCCCTCCACTTT.

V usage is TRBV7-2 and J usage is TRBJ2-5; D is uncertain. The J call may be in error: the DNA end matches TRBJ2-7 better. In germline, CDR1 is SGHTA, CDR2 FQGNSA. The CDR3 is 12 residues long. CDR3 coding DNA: TGTGCCAGCAGCTTAGCAGTCTACGAGCAGTACTTC. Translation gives CASSLAVYEQYF.

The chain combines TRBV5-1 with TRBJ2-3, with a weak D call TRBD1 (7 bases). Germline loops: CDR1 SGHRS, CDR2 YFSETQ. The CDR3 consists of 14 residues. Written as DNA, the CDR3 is TGCGCGAGCCAGCCGGAGGGGGCTAAAGATACGCAGTATTTT. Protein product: CASQPEGAKDTQYF.

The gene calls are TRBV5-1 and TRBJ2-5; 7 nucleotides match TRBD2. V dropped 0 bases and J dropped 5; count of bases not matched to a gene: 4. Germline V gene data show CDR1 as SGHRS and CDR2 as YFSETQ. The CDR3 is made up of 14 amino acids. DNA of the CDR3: TGCGCCAGCAGCTTGGGCGGGGGAAAGGAGACCCAGTACTTC. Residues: CASSLGGGKETQYF.

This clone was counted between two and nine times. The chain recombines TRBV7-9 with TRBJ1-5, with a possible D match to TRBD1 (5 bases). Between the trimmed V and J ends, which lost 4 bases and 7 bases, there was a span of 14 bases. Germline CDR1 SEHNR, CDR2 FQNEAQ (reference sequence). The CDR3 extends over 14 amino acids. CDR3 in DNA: TGTGCCAGCAGCTCCGGGAGAGGGGAGCAGCCCCAGCATTTT. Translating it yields CASSSGRGEQPQHF.

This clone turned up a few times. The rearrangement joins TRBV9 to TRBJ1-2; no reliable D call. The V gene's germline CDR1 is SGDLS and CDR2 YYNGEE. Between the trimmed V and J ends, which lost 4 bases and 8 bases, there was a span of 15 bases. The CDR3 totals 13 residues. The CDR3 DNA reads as TGTGCCAGCAGCCCCCTGACCGAGGGAGGCTACACCTTC. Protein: CASSPLTEGGYTF.

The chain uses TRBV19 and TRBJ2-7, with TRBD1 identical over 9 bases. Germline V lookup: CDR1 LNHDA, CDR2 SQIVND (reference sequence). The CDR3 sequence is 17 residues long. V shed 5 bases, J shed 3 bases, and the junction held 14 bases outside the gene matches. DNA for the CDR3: TGTGCCAGTAGTGTGCCTCTCCGGGACAGGGATAGCTACGAGCAGTACTTC. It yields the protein CASSVPLRDRDSYEQYF.

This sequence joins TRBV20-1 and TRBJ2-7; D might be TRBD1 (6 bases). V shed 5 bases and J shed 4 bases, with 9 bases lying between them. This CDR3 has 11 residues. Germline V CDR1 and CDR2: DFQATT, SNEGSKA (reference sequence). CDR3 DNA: TGCAGTGCTCCCAGGGGATACGAGCAGTACTTC. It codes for CSAPRGYEQYF.

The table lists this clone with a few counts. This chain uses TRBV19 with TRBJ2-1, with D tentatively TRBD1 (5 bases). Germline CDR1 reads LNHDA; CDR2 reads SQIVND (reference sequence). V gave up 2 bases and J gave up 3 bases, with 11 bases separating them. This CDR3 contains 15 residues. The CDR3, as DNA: TGTGCCAGTAGTATACAAGCAGGGTTCTACAATGAGCAGTTCTTC. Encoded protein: CASSIQAGFYNEQFF.